The next 23 T cell receptor beta chains were all read from a single sample in a study of shared clonotypes between healthy human individuals. Libraries were prepared by immunoSEQ multiplex PCR; TCRdb keeps only in-frame clonotypes and omits some of them. The sample yields fewer than 700,000 clones, around 95% seen once. Terminally differentiated effector memory CD45RA+ cells were excluded by CCR7 positive selection of CD45RO-negative cells. Sequencing input: naive CD8+ T cells sorted from blood. Every receptor here comes from a woman in her 30s in good health.

This rearrangement joins TRBV19 to TRBJ1-2, with unresolved D. CDR1 is LNHDA, CDR2 SQIVND, per germline (reference sequence). The CDR3 length is 14 residues. Deletions cut 5 bases from V and 8 bases from J, with 18 bases between. DNA for the CDR3: TGTGCCAGTAGTCCCCCGGGCATCCTAAGAGGCTACACCTTC. Protein sequence: CASSPPGILRGYTF.

The gene calls are TRBV5-6 and TRBJ1-1, with a possible D match to TRBD1 (5 bases). Germline-derived CDR1 and CDR2 are SGHDT and YYEEEE. Trimming removed 4 bases from V and 5 bases from J, with 24 bases in between. The CDR3 loop spans 17 amino acids. The chain's CDR3 is CASSPTGRREGKTEAFF. CDR3 DNA: TGTGCCAGCAGCCCGACGGGACGCCGGGAGGGTAAAACTGAAGCTTTCTTT.

The V call is TRBV9, the J call TRBJ2-5; tentatively, D is TRBD2 (5 bases). Germline CDR1 and CDR2: SGDLS and YYNGEE. This CDR3 has 15 amino acids. Trimming cost V 4 bases and J 5 bases, with 18 bases left between them. The CDR3 protein is CASSLQQTSGETQYF. The CDR3 DNA reads TGTGCCAGCAGCCTCCAACAAACCTCGGGGGAGACCCAGTACTTC.

V gene TRBV2 combines with J gene TRBJ2-7; 9 nucleotides match TRBD1. The ends lost 7 bases at V and 2 bases at J; junction bases unmatched: 6. The CDR3 spans 14 residues. Germline V CDR1 and CDR2: SNHLY, FYNNEI. DNA for the CDR3: TGTGCCAGCATTTCTCGGGACAGGGCCTACGAGCAGTACTTC. Translated: CASISRDRAYEQYF.

The CDR3 is CASSMTVNEQFF. The CDR3 DNA is TGTGCCAGTAGTATGACAGTCAATGAGCAGTTCTTC. The V call is TRBV19, the J call TRBJ2-1, with a weak D call TRBD1 (5 bases). V gave up 3 bases and J gave up 6 bases, with 6 bases separating them. This CDR3 is 12 amino acids long. The V gene's germline CDR1 is LNHDA and CDR2 SQIVND (reference sequence).

The rearrangement links TRBV4-1 to TRBJ2-7; D possibly corresponds to TRBD1 (6 bases). The CDR3 runs 19 residues. Trimming removed 0 bases from V and 3 bases from J, with 24 bases in between. Germline CDR1 MGHRA, CDR2 YSYEKL. As DNA, the CDR3 is TGCGCCAGCAGCCAAGAACCCATCAACAATAGACAGGAGATCTACGAGCAGTACTTC. It translates to CASSQEPINNRQEIYEQYF.

This rearrangement joins TRBV28 to TRBJ2-7; D is undetermined. The V gene lost 8 bases and the J gene lost 0 bases, with 17 bases spanning the gap. The CDR3 consists of 15 residues. Germline assignment: CDR1 MDHEN and CDR2 SYDVKM. CDR3 residues: CASAPRPFSSYEQYF. CDR3 DNA sequence: TGTGCCAGCGCCCCTCGCCCCTTCAGCTCCTACGAGCAGTACTTC.

The rearrangement links TRBV5-6 to TRBJ2-7; unclear D gene. V was trimmed by 3 bases and J by 2 bases, leaving 18 bases between them. Per the germline V gene, CDR1 is SGHDT and CDR2 is YYEEEE. This CDR3 contains 16 residues. CDR3 protein: CASSSILAGPTYEQYF. As DNA, the CDR3 is TGTGCCAGCAGCTCCATCCTGGCCGGACCAACCTACGAGCAGTACTTC.

This rearrangement joins TRBV19 to TRBJ2-7, with 8 positions matching TRBD2. With 9 bases clipped from V and 1 base from J, the junction kept 23 bases outside the gene matches. CDR3 length: 19 residues. The V gene's germline CDR1 is LNHDA and CDR2 SQIVND (reference sequence). The CDR3 spells CASRGDGQGRSGGSYEQYF. The CDR3 coding sequence is TGTGCCAGCCGTGGGGACGGTCAGGGTCGGTCGGGAGGGTCCTACGAGCAGTACTTC.

This sequence joins TRBV5-6 and TRBJ2-1; D gene unclear. The V end lost 2 bases, the J end lost 1 base, and 4 bases lay between the germline ends. CDR3 length equals 13 residues. The germline gives CDR1 SGHDT, CDR2 YYEEEE. The CDR3 DNA reads TGTGCCAGCAGCTTACCGTCCTACAATGAGCAGTTCTTC. Protein product: CASSLPSYNEQFF.

This rearrangement joins TRBV14 to TRBJ2-7, with 8 bases lining up with TRBD1. CDR3 size: 16 residues. The ends lost 1 base at V and 6 bases at J; junction bases unmatched: 11. Germline lookup yields CDR1 SGHDN and CDR2 FVKESK. For the CDR3, the DNA is TGTGCCAGCAGCCAAGGGACAGGGCGCGCGTCCGGCGAGCAGTACTTC. Protein sequence: CASSQGTGRASGEQYF. Variable domain in full (rest from reference TRBV14 and TRBJ2-7): EAGVTQFPSHSVIEKGQTVTLRCDPISGHDNLYWYRRVMGKEIKFLLHFVKESKQDESGMPNNRFLAERTGGTYSTLKVQPAELEDSGVYFCASSQGTGRASGEQYFGPGTRLTVT.

This clone was seen once. The rearrangement joins TRBV19 to TRBJ2-5; 7 nucleotides match TRBD2. The CDR3 is 12 residues long. Losses at the gene ends were 7 bases for V and 7 bases for J; bases not matched to a gene: 6. Germline-derived CDR1 and CDR2 are LNHDA and SQIVND (reference sequence). The CDR3 loop is CASTATGGTQYF. CDR3 in DNA: TGTGCCAGTACGGCCACGGGGGGGACCCAGTACTTC.

The rearrangement links TRBV5-6 to TRBJ2-3; a weak D match, TRBD2 (5 bases). The CDR3 has 14 residues. Trimming shortened V by 0 bases and J by 2 bases, and 7 bases separated the two germline ends. Germline lookup yields CDR1 SGHDT and CDR2 YYEEEE. In nucleotides, the CDR3 is TGTGCCAGCAGCTTGGCGGGGAACACAGATACGCAGTATTTT. Translating it yields CASSLAGNTDTQYF. The whole variable domain, remainder taken from reference TRBV5-6 and TRBJ2-3, is DAGVTQSPTHLIKTRGQQVTLRCSPKSGHDTVSWYQQALGQGPQFIFQYYEEEERQRGNFPDRFSGHQFPNYSSELNVNALLLGDSALYLCASSLAGNTDTQYFGPGTRLTVL.

V and J are TRBV7-9 and TRBJ2-5, with TRBD2 matching over 11 bases. Trimming removed 5 bases from V and 0 bases from J; junction bases left unmatched: 8. In germline, CDR1 is SEHNR, CDR2 FQNEAQ (reference sequence). The CDR3 length is 17 residues. The CDR3 reads CASSPLAGGPHQETQYF. The DNA for the CDR3 is TGTGCCAGCAGCCCATTAGCGGGAGGGCCCCACCAAGAGACCCAGTACTTC.

This sequence joins TRBV21-1 and TRBJ1-4. TRBV21-1 is given as a pseudogene. The CDR3 length is 18 residues. The DNA of the CDR3 is TGTGCCAGCAGCAACCTTTGGGGGGCTAGGGTCACTAATGAAAAACTGTTTTTT. Amino acid sequence: CASSNLWGARVTNEKLFF.

The genes are TRBV7-2 and TRBJ2-1; 7 positions match TRBD2. This CDR3 has 14 amino acids. Per the germline V gene, CDR1 is SGHTA and CDR2 is FQGNSA. Germline trimming cut 6 bases from V and 2 bases from J; bases unmatched to any gene: 4. The CDR3 sequence is CASRERDPYNEQFF. CDR3 coding DNA: TGTGCCAGCAGGGAGCGGGACCCCTACAATGAGCAGTTCTTC.

The chain links TRBV21-1 to TRBJ1-2. TRBV21-1 is a pseudogene segment. The CDR3 sequence is 13 residues long. In DNA, the CDR3 is TGTGCCAGCAGCCACATGGGTAACTATGGCTACACCTTC. Its protein is CASSHMGNYGYTF.

The chain employs TRBV5-6 and TRBJ2-7; D is possibly TRBD1 (7 bases). The CDR3 loop spans 16 amino acids. The ends were cut back, 4 bases at V and 0 bases at J, with 17 bases in the middle. Germline-derived CDR1 and CDR2 are SGHDT and YYEEEE. CDR3 region: CASSKEGALSSYEQYF. As DNA, the CDR3 is TGTGCCAGCAGCAAGGAGGGGGCCCTGAGCTCCTACGAGCAGTACTTC.

A word on this clone: Other nucleotide sequences in the sample specify the same CDR3. The chain combines TRBV27 with TRBJ2-2; no clear D gene. Germline lookup yields CDR1 MNHEY and CDR2 SMNVEV (reference sequence). V was clipped by 4 bases and J by 5 bases, with 5 bases between them. This CDR3 is 12 amino acids long. DNA of the CDR3: TGTGCCAGCAGTTGGAATACCGGGGAGCTGTTTTTT. Amino acids: CASSWNTGELFF.

The CDR3 DNA sequence: TGTGCCAGCAGCACACAAGACAGGGGGCAATTCTATGGCTACACCTTC. Translated: CASSTQDRGQFYGYTF. The rearrangement uses TRBV14 and TRBJ1-2, with 10 positions matching TRBD1. Germline CDR1 reads SGHDN; CDR2 reads FVKESK. The CDR3 sequence is 16 residues long. With V trimmed by 5 bases and J by 4 bases, 10 bases remained unmatched.

The rearrangement links TRBV19 to TRBJ1-1, with 8 bases matching TRBD1. V dropped 11 bases and J dropped 5; count of bases not matched to a gene: 7. CDR1 and CDR2 (germline): LNHDA, SQIVND (reference sequence). The CDR3 extends over 12 amino acids. The CDR3: CAGLTGETEAFF. The CDR3 DNA follows: TGTGCCGGCTTGACAGGGGAAACTGAAGCTTTCTTT.

The rearrangement links TRBV28 to TRBJ1-5; the D gene is possibly TRBD1 (5 bases). The CDR3 consists of 14 residues. Trimming cost V 3 bases and J 7 bases, with 13 bases left between them. Germline V gives CDR1 MDHEN, CDR2 SYDVKM. The CDR3 bases are TGTGCCAGCAGTTTTCTGGGGGTTGGGCAGCCCCAGCATTTT. This codes for CASSFLGVGQPQHF.

As DNA, the CDR3 is TGTGCCAGCAGTGAGGGTGGCACTAATGAAAAACTGTTTTTT. Protein product: CASSEGGTNEKLFF. The gene calls are TRBV6-5 and TRBJ1-4; D is unclear. From germline, CDR1 is MNHEY and CDR2 SVGAGI. CDR3 length: 14 residues. V lost 5 bases to trimming and J lost 2 bases, with 9 bases between them.